This T cell receptor beta chain was observed in a study of T cells in women clearing cervical HPV infection. The wider study: Controls were women whose single incident HPV16 infection cleared within 12 months without precancer or cancer.

The table came from immunoSEQ multiplex PCR; TCRdb's copy has only in-frame clones and leaves some out. Recorded for this sample: tens of thousands of clones. General study points: Controls had more TRBV6-7 (roughly 0.16%) than cases (approximately 0.11%). Richness differences could reflect unmeasured T-cell content per sample.

With respect to this clone: Its matching antigen is unknown. The read ends 3 residues early relative to the CDR3; the germline J gene fills the gap.

Trimming cost V 6 bases and J 3 bases, with 12 bases left between them. From germline, CDR1 is WSHSY and CDR2 SAAADI. The CDR3 is 14 amino acids. The chain links TRBV10-2 to TRBJ1-5, with D tentatively TRBD1 (5 bases). Sequenced: blood buffy coat. The receptor was derived from a woman aged 18 to 75 with a cervical HPV16 infection that either progressed to CIN3+ or cleared (not recorded which). The CDR3 reads CASRLVDNNQPQHF. The CDR3 bases that were read are TGCGCCAGCAGGTTGGTGGACAACAATCAGCCC.